This note documents a single T cell receptor beta chain sequence. Its antigen is unidentified. Per the germline V gene, CDR1 is SGHAT and CDR2 is FQNNGV. This CDR3 has 16 amino acids. V gave up 6 bases and J gave up 5 bases; unmatched junction bases: 7. This specimen belongs to a study of cytomegalovirus exposure and HLA in healthy donors. Study-level points and caveats: It was reported in a later analysis that an Asian-associated ancestry cluster showed fewer N-insertions than the roughly 660-donor mean. 164 TCR beta chains were listed as cytomegalovirus-associated. Across donors, most TCRs were seen rarely, yet some public ones were widespread. Analysis was carried out at a later point, and it linked a missense DCLRE1C variant to TCR beta V- and J-gene trimming.

With 60 Vbeta and 13 Jbeta primers, the PCR was carried out. The table came from immunoSEQ multiplex PCR; TCRdb's copy has only in-frame clones and leaves some out. The repertoire holds approximately 150,000 clones, with roughly three fifths as singletons. The TCR was taken from a male donor in good health and CMV-seronegative. The chain couples TRBV11-2 to TRBJ2-5, with 15 nucleotides matching TRBD2. The source material was PBMCs. CDR3 residues: CASRKGLAGGRETQYF. The CDR3 coding sequence is TGTGCCAGCAGGAAAGGACTAGCGGGGGGGCGGGAGACCCAGTACTTC.